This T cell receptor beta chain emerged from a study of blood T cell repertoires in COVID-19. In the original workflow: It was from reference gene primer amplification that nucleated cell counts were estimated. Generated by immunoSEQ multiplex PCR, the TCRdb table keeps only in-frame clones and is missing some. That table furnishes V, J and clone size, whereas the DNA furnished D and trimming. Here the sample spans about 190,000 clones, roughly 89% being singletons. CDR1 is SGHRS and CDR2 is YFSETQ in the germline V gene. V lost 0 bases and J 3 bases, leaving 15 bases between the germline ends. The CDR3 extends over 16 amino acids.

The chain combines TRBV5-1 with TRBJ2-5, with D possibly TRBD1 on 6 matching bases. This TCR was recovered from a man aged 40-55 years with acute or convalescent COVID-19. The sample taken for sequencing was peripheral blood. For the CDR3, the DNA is TGCGCCAGCAGCTTGGGAAACAGGGCTATCGAAGAGACCCAGTACTTC. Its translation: CASSLGNRAIEETQYF. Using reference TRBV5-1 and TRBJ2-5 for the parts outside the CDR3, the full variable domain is KAGVTQTPRYLIKTRGQQVTLSCSPISGHRSVSWYQQTPGQGLQFLFEYFSETQRNKGNFPGRFSGRQFSNSRSEMNVSTLELGDSALYLCASSLGNRAIEETQYFGPGTRLLVL.